Following are 4 T cell receptor beta chains from one sample sequenced in a study of radiotherapy plus CTLA-4 blockade in lung cancer. Assay used: immunoSEQ multiplex PCR; TCRdb lists only in-frame clones, some missing. The data hold some 67,000 clones, with less than 85% observed a single time. The specimen comprised peripheral blood, sampled from a patient treated with radiotherapy plus ipilimumab. The receptors were gathered from a human donor with non-small cell lung cancer whose response to radiotherapy plus ipilimumab could not be evaluated. Some clones in this sample may be carry-over from other donors' samples.

For this clone: One end of the junction fails to match germline, which may point to a read error. The V gene is TRBV18, the J gene TRBJ2-7; tentatively, D is TRBD1 (7 bases). This CDR3 spans 16 amino acids. CDR1 and CDR2 from the germline V gene are KGHSH and LQKENI. The CDR3 reads CASSPRGAGGIGEQYF. In DNA, the CDR3 is TGTGCCAGCTCCCCACGTGGGGCAGGGGGGATAGGCGAGCAGTACTTC.

The chain is built from TRBV9 and TRBJ1-2; D is perhaps TRBD1 (5 bases). The germline V gene encodes CDR1 SGDLS and CDR2 YYNGEE. Trimming took off 4 bases at V and 4 bases at J, with 23 bases between the two ends. The CDR3 sequence is 17 residues long. The CDR3 coding sequence is TGTGCCAGCAGCCCAGGCGGGGGTCTCTGGGGTAGCTATGGCTACACCTTC. This encodes CASSPGGGLWGSYGYTF.

J is TRBJ2-7 and V is TRBV5-1; 7 nucleotides match TRBD1. Germline lookup yields CDR1 SGHRS and CDR2 YFSETQ. V lost 4 bases and J lost 3; bases outside the gene matches: 10. The CDR3 runs to 15 residues. CDR3 DNA: TGCGCCAGCAGCGTACAACAGGGGCCCAACTACGAGCAGTACTTC. Amino acid sequence: CASSVQQGPNYEQYF.

The chain combines TRBV6-5 with TRBJ2-5; D not certain. Trimming removed 0 bases at V and 2 bases at J, with 7 bases between. Germline CDR1 and CDR2: MNHEY and SVGAGI. The CDR3 totals 14 residues. The CDR3 reads CASSYSRQQETQYF. In DNA form, the CDR3 reads TGTGCCAGCAGTTACTCGCGACAACAAGAGACCCAGTACTTC.